This T cell receptor (beta chain) came from a study of cytomegalovirus exposure and HLA in healthy donors. About this clone: The antigen remains unidentified.

Trimming left V 4 bases short and J 0 bases short, with 16 bases between. The CDR3 is 17 residues long. Germline values: CDR1 SNHLY, CDR2 FYNNEI. Primers for the PCR totalled 60 Vbeta and 13 Jbeta. The method was immunoSEQ multiplex PCR; TCRdb's version includes in-frame clones alone and lacks a portion of them. There are 100,000 to 150,000 clones in the sample; 70% to 85% occur only once, and 4.2% lies in the top ten. Study findings and constraints: Equally common other TCR beta chains were less clonally expanded than HLA-associated ones, a later analysis found.

The V call is TRBV2, the J call TRBJ1-5; no definite D call. The receptor was isolated from a male donor in good health and CMV-seropositive. Sequencing used PBMCs. CDR3 sequence: CASSVSRSTYSNQPQHF. As DNA, the CDR3 is TGTGCCAGCAGTGTTTCACGGAGTACTTATAGCAATCAGCCCCAGCATTTT.